These 15 T cell receptor beta chains originate from one sample sequenced in a study of T cell responses to AZD1222 COVID-19 vaccine. Method: immunoSEQ multiplex PCR; TCRdb's copy keeps in-frame clones and lacks some. Here the sample spans some 90,000 clones, about 86% being singletons. The sequences come from peripheral blood, collected on day 0 of AZD1222 vaccination. The receptors were sampled from an adult in good health.

This rearrangement joins TRBV6-2 or TRBV6-3 to TRBJ1-5; D is perhaps TRBD1 (5 bases). The germline V gene encodes CDR1 MNHEY and CDR2 SVGEGT. The CDR3 has 13 residues. Trimming stripped 5 bases from V and 4 bases from J, with 9 bases between. The CDR3 loop is CASSKQGNQPQHF. CDR3 sequence (DNA): TGTGCCAGCAGTAAGCAGGGAAATCAGCCCCAGCATTTT.

The chain couples TRBV7-2 to TRBJ1-5; unclear D gene. The germline V gene encodes CDR1 SGHTA and CDR2 FQGNSA. CDR3 length equals 16 residues. Trimming took 2 bases from V and 0 from J, leaving 11 bases between them. The CDR3 coding sequence is TGTGCCAGCAGCTTAAGTTTCGGTTATAGCAATCAGCCCCAGCATTTT. Residues: CASSLSFGYSNQPQHF.

J is TRBJ2-7 and V is TRBV19; D tentatively reads TRBD1 or TRBD2 (6 bases each). CDR3 length: 14 amino acids. The germline CDR1 and CDR2 sequences are LNHDA and SQIVND (reference sequence). V was pared by 3 bases and J by 6 bases, with 15 bases between. The CDR3 loop is CASSIRGRKSEQYF. The CDR3 DNA is TGTGCCAGTAGTATTAGGGGGAGGAAGAGCGAGCAGTACTTC.

The table lists this clone with a count of one. The chain joins TRBV9 to TRBJ1-2; D may be TRBD1 (5 bases). This CDR3 is built from 13 residues. The V end lost 3 bases, the J end lost 9 bases, and 15 bases lay between the germline ends. Per germline, CDR1 SGDLS and CDR2 YYNGEE. In nucleotides, the CDR3 is TGTGCCAGCAGCGCGGGGCGGGGATCAAGCTACACCTTC. Encoded protein: CASSAGRGSSYTF.

Details on this clone: At one of its ends the junction is not consistent with the germline gene, which may arise from a read error. This sequence joins TRBV4-3 and TRBJ2-1; the match to TRBD1 covers 9 bases. The CDR3 has 15 residues. Looked up from germline, CDR1 is LGHNA and CDR2 is YSLEER. The CDR3 nucleotides read TGCGCCAGCAGCCCGACAGGGGGGGCCTACGATGAGCAGTTCTTC. Translating it yields CASSPTGGAYDEQFF.

Comments on this clone: A junction boundary mismatches the germline segment, possibly from a read error. The V and J genes are TRBV27 and TRBJ1-1, with D possibly being TRBD1 (6 bases). The CDR3 runs 15 residues. Germline CDR1 and CDR2: MNHEY and SMNVEV (reference sequence). CDR3 in DNA: TGTGCCAGCAGTATATCCTACAGGGAGAACACTGAAGCTTTCTTT. The encoded protein is CASSISYRENTEAFF.

The rearrangement joins TRBV7-3 to TRBJ2-3; the match to TRBD2 covers 11 bases. Per the germline V gene, CDR1 is SGHTA and CDR2 is FQGTGA. The CDR3 contains 15 residues. J gave up 6 bases and V 6 bases, and 8 bases lay outside the gene matches. The CDR3 DNA is TGTGCCAGCAGTAGCGGGAGGGCGAGATGGGATACGCAGTATTTT. This gives the protein CASSSGRARWDTQYF.

The rearrangement uses TRBV2 and TRBJ1-2; D remains unclear. Trimming cost V 6 bases and J 1 base, with 12 bases left between them. Germline V CDR1 and CDR2: SNHLY, FYNNEI. CDR3 length equals 14 residues. This chain's CDR3 is CASSPGSNNYGYTF. The CDR3 region has the DNA TGTGCCAGCAGCCCCGGGAGCAATAACTATGGCTACACCTTC. Filled out from reference TRBV2 and TRBJ1-2, the complete variable domain reads EPEVTQTPSHQVTQMGQEVILRCVPISNHLYFYWYRQILGQKVEFLVSFYNNEISEKSEIFDDQFSVERPDGSNFTLKIRSTKLEDSAMYFCASSPGSNNYGYTFGSGTRLTVV.

V and J are TRBV2 and TRBJ2-6, with TRBD2 matching over 9 bases. Trimming took 4 bases from V and 4 from J; bases not matched to a gene: 8. The CDR3 sequence is 17 residues long. Germline CDR1 is SNHLY and CDR2 is FYNNEI. CDR3 nucleotides: TGTGCCAGCAGTGGTGGTAGCGGGAGTATCGGGGCCAACGTCCTGACTTTC. It is translated as CASSGGSGSIGANVLTF.

The rearrangement links TRBV10-2 to TRBJ2-2; 8 bases line up with TRBD2. The CDR3 totals 13 residues. Trimming took 5 bases from V and 6 from J; bases not matched to a gene: 2. The germline CDR1 and CDR2 sequences are WSHSY and SAAADI. CDR3 loop: CASSQLAAGELFF. The CDR3 DNA reads as TGCGCCAGCAGTCAACTAGCGGCCGGGGAGCTGTTTTTT.

The J gene is TRBJ2-1, the V gene TRBV11-2, with TRBD2 identical over 15 bases. Germline V gene data show CDR1 as SGHAT and CDR2 as FQNNGV. The CDR3 loop spans 16 amino acids. The V segment lost 5 bases and the J segment 8 bases; nucleotides outside the gene matches: 7. CDR3 loop: CASSTGTSGRYHEQFF. CDR3 nucleotides: TGTGCCAGCAGCACGGGGACTAGCGGGAGGTACCATGAGCAGTTCTTC.

The chain recombines TRBV7-9 with TRBJ2-7; tentatively, D is TRBD2 (5 bases). The V and J ends lost 2 bases and 0 bases respectively, with 11 bases between them. CDR3 length: 15 residues. CDR1 SEHNR and CDR2 FQNEAQ come from the germline V gene (reference sequence). CDR3 in amino acids: CASSLSGGLSYEQYF. The CDR3 region has the DNA TGTGCCAGCAGCTTAAGTGGCGGGCTCTCCTACGAGCAGTACTTC.

The chain recombines TRBV19 with TRBJ2-1; 8 nucleotides line up with TRBD2. The germline gives CDR1 LNHDA, CDR2 SQIVND (reference sequence). The CDR3 consists of 17 residues. Trimming cost V 2 bases and J 7 bases; bases outside gene matches: 13. CDR3 bases: TGTGCCAGTAGTATACGCAAATCGGGAGGGCCGAGGAATGAGCAGTTCTTC. Translation gives CASSIRKSGGPRNEQFF. The variable domain in full, with the rest retrieved from reference TRBV19 and TRBJ2-1, is DGGITQSPKYLFRKEGQNVTLSCEQNLNHDAMYWYRQDPGQGLRLIYYSQIVNDFQKGDIAEGYSVSREKKESFPLTVTSAQKNPTAFYLCASSIRKSGGPRNEQFFGPGTRLTVL.

This clone was picked up one time. This chain joins TRBV28 and TRBJ2-1; 7 nucleotides align to TRBD2. Looked up from germline, CDR1 is MDHEN and CDR2 is SYDVKM. The CDR3 sequence is 17 residues long. Trimming took 2 bases from V and 4 from J; bases not matched to a gene: 11. The CDR3 DNA reads TGTGCCAGCAGTTTACATGCTGGTAGCGGGCCTTACAATGAGCAGTTCTTC. This translates into CASSLHAGSGPYNEQFF. The full variable domain, completed using reference TRBV28 and TRBJ2-1, is DVKVTQSSRYLVKRTGEKVFLECVQDMDHENMFWYRQDPGLGLRLIYFSYDVKMKEKGDIPEGYSVSREKKERFSLILESASTNQTSMYLCASSLHAGSGPYNEQFFGPGTRLTVL.

This chain links TRBV27 with TRBJ1-4, with 7 nucleotides matching TRBD1. In germline, CDR1 is MNHEY, CDR2 SMNVEV (reference sequence). The CDR3 spans 15 residues. V trimming: 5 bases; J trimming: 3 bases; junction bases outside the gene matches: 6. The CDR3 nucleotides are TGTGCCAGCAGTGCCCGACAGGGAGCTAATGAAAAACTGTTTTTT. This translates into CASSARQGANEKLFF.